These T cell receptor beta chains were read from a single sample in a study of cytomegalovirus exposure and HLA in healthy donors. Here immunoSEQ multiplex PCR was the method, and the copy in TCRdb shows in-frame clones only, minus some. The sample lists around 97,000 clones; 66% were seen once. The sequenced sample was PBMCs. Receptors were obtained from a woman aged 50 to 60 in good health and CMV-seronegative. Each CDR3 is given with its conserved first and last residue. Each record gives: V gene, clone size, D gene, J gene, CDR3 protein, CDR3 DNA. The D gene is left open where the match is weak. Clone size is not always given. Where it is, it says once, few, many or a class for expanded clones.

TRBV28	NA	NA	TRBJ1-4	CASCGDEKLFF	TGTGCCAGCTGCGGGGATGAAAAACTGTTTTTT
TRBV7-2	few	NA	TRBJ1-2	CASSPDSSNYGYTF	TGTGCCAGCAGCCCGGACTCTTCTAACTATGGCTACACCTTC
TRBV18	NA	NA	TRBJ2-5	CASSPPGLRETQYF	TGTGCCAGCTCACCACCGGGCTTACGGGAGACCCAGTACTTC
TRBV28	NA	TRBD1	TRBJ2-1	CASRPGGSYNEQFF	TGTGCCAGCAGGCCAGGGGGCTCCTACAATGAGCAGTTCTTC
TRBV6-6	NA	TRBD1	TRBJ1-2	CASTEGTGVTSYGYTF	TGTGCCAGCACCGAAGGGACAGGGGTTACTTCTTATGGCTACACCTTC
TRBV7-8	few	NA	TRBJ1-1	CASSFLGGMNTEAFF	TGTGCCAGCAGCTTCTTAGGCGGGATGAACACTGAAGCTTTCTTT
TRBV5-5	NA	TRBD2	TRBJ2-1	CASSPRTSGVYNEQFF	TGTGCCAGCAGCCCAAGGACTAGCGGGGTCTACAATGAGCAGTTCTTC
TRBV5-6	NA	NA	TRBJ2-7	CASSLSVSYEQYF	TGTGCCAGCAGCTTGTCGGTCTCCTACGAGCAGTACTTC
TRBV2	NA	NA	TRBJ1-5	CASSLDRTPSNQPQHF	TGTGCCAGCAGTCTTGACAGGACTCCAAGCAATCAGCCCCAGCATTTT
TRBV6-6	few	TRBD2	TRBJ2-1	CASSAGGPGNEQFF	TGTGCCAGCTCGGCGGGAGGGCCGGGGAATGAGCAGTTCTTC
TRBV5-1	NA	NA	TRBJ2-5	CASSWTIQETQYF	TGCGCCAGCAGCTGGACTATCCAAGAGACCCAGTACTTC